The 27 T cell receptor beta chains presented below share a single source sample, sequenced in a study of vaccination effects on CD4 cells after COVID-19. Pools of viral peptides were used by the ViraFEST assay to expand antigen-specific CD4+ T cells ahead of sequencing. CD4+ T cells were isolated after less than 13 days of culture. Confirmation by PCR established that the person had SARS-CoV-2 infection between March and December 2020. These TCRs are of unknown antigen specificity. Assay used: immunoSEQ multiplex PCR; TCRdb lists only in-frame clones, some missing. The sample has 55,000 to 90,000 clones, 73% seen once. The sample here was CD4+ T cells from PBMCs cultured with HIV peptides, taken before COVID-19 vaccination. Stated subset: HIV-1 Nef peptide pool negative control/reference culture. The receptors here all came from a human donor who had a prior SARS-CoV-2 infection.

The count of this clone is one. The chain couples TRBV5-1 to TRBJ2-5, with TRBD2 matching 9 bases. Per germline, CDR1 SGHRS and CDR2 YFSETQ. CDR3 length equals 15 residues. The trim removed 5 bases at V and 2 bases at J, leaving 7 bases unmatched. The CDR3, as DNA: TGCGCCAGCAGAGTAGCGGGGGTATCACAAGAGACCCAGTACTTC. This encodes CASRVAGVSQETQYF.

This chain joins TRBV28 and TRBJ1-5, with D uncertain. In germline, CDR1 is MDHEN, CDR2 SYDVKM. V was shortened by 7 bases and J by 2 bases, with 6 bases between the two germline ends. The CDR3 covers 12 residues. CDR3 in amino acids: CASKEGNQPQHF. Here the CDR3 DNA reads TGTGCCAGCAAAGAAGGCAATCAGCCCCAGCATTTT. The whole variable domain, remainder taken from reference TRBV28 and TRBJ1-5, is DVKVTQSSRYLVKRTGEKVFLECVQDMDHENMFWYRQDPGLGLRLIYFSYDVKMKEKGDIPEGYSVSREKKERFSLILESASTNQTSMYLCASKEGNQPQHFGDGTRLSIL.

V is TRBV7-2 and J is TRBJ2-5; possibly TRBD1 for D (7 bases). The length of the CDR3 is 13 residues. The V and J ends lost 8 bases and 5 bases respectively, with 15 bases between them. Germline assignment: CDR1 SGHTA and CDR2 FQGNSA. CDR3 coding DNA: TGTGCCAGCGGGCCTCCAGGGGGGGAGACCCAGTACTTC. Amino acids: CASGPPGGETQYF.

The rearrangement joins TRBV4-3 to TRBJ2-1, with D perhaps given as TRBD1 or TRBD2 (6 bases each). The germline CDR1 and CDR2 sequences are LGHNA and YSLEER. V lost 0 bases to trimming and J lost 3 bases, with 15 bases between them. CDR3 length equals 17 residues. CDR3 in DNA: TGCGCCAGCAGCCAAGAGCGAGGGGGGCCTGGCTACAATGAGCAGTTCTTC. The encoded protein is CASSQERGGPGYNEQFF.

This clone came up once. V gene TRBV11-2 combines with J gene TRBJ1-2; maybe TRBD1 (5 bases). Deletions cut 4 bases from V and 8 bases from J, with 11 bases between. The CDR3 is 12 residues long. CDR1 is SGHAT, CDR2 FQNNGV, per germline. The CDR3: CASSWAGLGYTF. The CDR3 DNA sequence: TGTGCCAGCAGCTGGGCAGGGTTAGGCTACACCTTC.

The V call is TRBV5-4, the J call TRBJ1-3, with 9 bases aligning to TRBD1. The trim removed 3 bases at V and 4 bases at J, leaving 2 bases unmatched. There are 14 residues in the CDR3. CDR1 and CDR2 (germline): SGHNT, YYREEE (reference sequence). The CDR3 sequence: CASSSQGAGNTIYF. The CDR3 DNA reads TGTGCCAGCAGCTCACAGGGGGCAGGAAACACCATATATTTT.

The chain combines TRBV11-2 with TRBJ2-7; D remains unclear. V was pared by 0 bases and J by 1 base, with 7 bases between. The CDR3 consists of 14 residues. Germline CDR1 SGHAT, CDR2 FQNNGV. CDR3 sequence (DNA): TGTGCCAGCAGCTTAGAGGCTGGGTCCTACGAGCAGTACTTC. It translates to CASSLEAGSYEQYF.

The V gene is TRBV5-1, the J gene TRBJ2-2, with a possible D match to TRBD2 (5 bases). Per germline, CDR1 SGHRS and CDR2 YFSETQ. There are 13 residues in the CDR3. V was pared by 4 bases and J by 5 bases, with 9 bases between. CDR3 loop: CASSPLGTGELFF. CDR3 bases: TGCGCCAGCAGCCCACTAGGGACCGGGGAGCTGTTTTTT. The variable domain in full, completed from reference TRBV5-1 and TRBJ2-2, reads KAGVTQTPRYLIKTRGQQVTLSCSPISGHRSVSWYQQTPGQGLQFLFEYFSETQRNKGNFPGRFSGRQFSNSRSEMNVSTLELGDSALYLCASSPLGTGELFFGEGSRLTVL.

The chain joins TRBV3-1 (or the pseudogene TRBV3-2) to TRBJ2-1, with 11 positions matching TRBD2. The CDR3 extends over 18 amino acids. Per the germline V gene, CDR1 is LGHDT and CDR2 is YNNKEL (reference sequence). Losses at the gene ends were 1 base for V and 5 bases for J; bases not matched to a gene: 10. DNA of the CDR3: TGTGCCAGCAGCCAAGGTGGGCTAGCGGGAGGACAGGACAATGAGCAGTTCTTC. It codes for CASSQGGLAGGQDNEQFF.

The chain employs TRBV9 and TRBJ1-3, with unresolved D. CDR3 size: 14 residues. V lost 4 bases, J lost 0 bases, and 8 bases lay in between. Germline V gene sequence: CDR1 SGDLS, CDR2 YYNGEE. The CDR3 DNA is TGTGCCAGCAGCACAGACTTCTCTGGAAACACCATATATTTT. This gives the protein CASSTDFSGNTIYF.

Notes on this clone: The limits of the CDR3 on the DNA are not certain, so only TCRdb's listed CDR3 is given. The chain carries TRBV12-3 or TRBV12-4 and TRBJ1-2. The CDR3 has 13 amino acids, counting both end residues. CDR3 residues: CASSSSRTYGYTF.

This clone came up a few times. This rearrangement joins TRBV27 to TRBJ2-1; D could derive from TRBD1 or TRBD2 (9 bases each). CDR3 length: 18 amino acids. V lost 3 bases and J lost 4, with 22 bases in between. Germline V gene data show CDR1 as MNHEY and CDR2 as SMNVEV (reference sequence). The CDR3 loop reads CASSLASGTGQAYNEQFF. CDR3 nucleotide sequence: TGTGCCAGCAGTTTGGCTAGCGGGACAGGGCAGGCATACAATGAGCAGTTCTTC.

This clone was counted between two and nine times. V and J are TRBV18 and TRBJ2-7; 8 bases agree with TRBD2. The germline gives CDR1 KGHSH, CDR2 LQKENI. V gave up 4 bases and J gave up 2 bases; unmatched junction bases: 10. There are 16 residues in the CDR3. CDR3: CASSLTLAGDTYEQYF. CDR3 DNA: TGTGCCAGCTCACTTACCCTAGCGGGTGATACCTACGAGCAGTACTTC. Full variable domain (rest looked up from reference TRBV18 and TRBJ2-7): NAGVMQNPRHLVRRRGQEARLRCSPMKGHSHVYWYRQLPEEGLKFMVYLQKENIIDESGMPKERFSAEFPKEGPSILRIQQVVRGDSAAYFCASSLTLAGDTYEQYFGPGTRLTVT.

This chain joins TRBV5-1 and TRBJ1-1, with D possibly TRBD1 on 5 matching bases. Germline V CDR1 and CDR2: SGHRS, YFSETQ. This CDR3 comprises 15 residues. Trimming shortened V by 4 bases and J by 1 base, and 14 bases separated the two germline ends. This CDR3 is CASSPTTTGNTEAFF. DNA of the CDR3: TGCGCCAGCAGCCCTACCACTACAGGGAACACTGAAGCTTTCTTT.

The chain links TRBV2 to TRBJ1-2; 8 bases map to TRBD1. J was trimmed by 7 bases and V by 4 bases; bases with no gene match: 5. The CDR3 has 13 amino acids. CDR1 and CDR2 (germline): SNHLY, FYNNEI. The CDR3 sequence is CASSVDRAGGYTF. CDR3 nucleotide sequence: TGTGCCAGCAGTGTGGACAGGGCTGGTGGCTACACCTTC.

V and J are TRBV7-9 and TRBJ1-2; 10 nucleotides line up with TRBD1. There are 15 residues in the CDR3. With 6 bases clipped from V and 8 bases from J, the junction kept 12 bases outside the gene matches. Germline V CDR1 and CDR2: SEHNR, FQNEAQ (reference sequence). The CDR3 spells CASSKIAGTGDGYTF. The CDR3 coding sequence is TGTGCCAGCAGTAAAATCGCCGGGACAGGGGACGGCTACACCTTC.

The CDR3 loop reads CASSLREVTDTQYF. DNA for the CDR3: TGCGCCAGCAGCTTAAGGGAGGTCACAGATACGCAGTATTTT. This sequence joins TRBV5-1 and TRBJ2-3, with a weak D call TRBD2 (6 bases). V lost 2 bases to trimming and J lost 2 bases, with 9 bases between them. This CDR3 comprises 14 residues. The germline CDR1 and CDR2 sequences are SGHRS and YFSETQ.

The chain has TRBV18 and TRBJ1-2; tentative D call: TRBD1 (5 bases). Looked up from germline, CDR1 is KGHSH and CDR2 is LQKENI. Trimming cost V 3 bases and J 0 bases, with 14 bases left between them. CDR3 length: 16 residues. The chain's CDR3 is CASSPSRAGTNYGYTF. The CDR3 coding sequence is TGTGCCAGCTCACCCAGCAGGGCGGGGACTAACTATGGCTACACCTTC.

This chain uses TRBV10-3 with TRBJ1-2, with 7 bases fitting TRBD1. After removal of 5 bases from V and 1 base from J, the junction contained 4 bases not matched to a gene. CDR1 is ENHRY and CDR2 is SYGVKD in the germline V gene. The CDR3 has 14 amino acids. The CDR3 region is CAISSTGDNYGYTF. The CDR3 DNA is TGTGCCATCAGTAGCACAGGGGATAACTATGGCTACACCTTC.

This chain uses TRBV5-1 with TRBJ2-7; TRBD2 is a possible D gene (6 bases). The V end lost 3 bases, the J end lost 2 bases, and 18 bases lay between the germline ends. Germline assignment: CDR1 SGHRS and CDR2 YFSETQ. The CDR3 spans 16 residues. The CDR3 DNA reads as TGCGCCAGCAGCTCTTCCTCCCGGGACTTAACCTACGAGCAGTACTTC. Its protein is CASSSSSRDLTYEQYF.

This chain uses TRBV7-9 with TRBJ1-1, with a possible D match to TRBD1 (6 bases). This CDR3 is built from 14 residues. Per the germline V gene, CDR1 is SEHNR and CDR2 is FQNEAQ (reference sequence). Trimming left V 5 bases short and J 1 base short, with 11 bases between. The CDR3 DNA reads as TGTGCCAGCAGCCCTAAACAGGGGAACACTGAAGCTTTCTTT. Protein product: CASSPKQGNTEAFF. Supplemented by reference TRBV7-9 and TRBJ1-1, the full variable domain reads DTGVSQNPRHKITKRGQNVTFRCDPISEHNRLYWYRQTLGQGPEFLTYFQNEAQLEKSRLLSDRFSAERPKGSFSTLEIQRTEQGDSAMYLCASSPKQGNTEAFFGQGTRLTVV.

The chain has TRBV12-3 or TRBV12-4 and TRBJ1-1, with TRBD1 matching over 8 bases. J lost 4 bases, V lost 6 bases, and 4 bases had no gene match. This CDR3 region has 13 residues. CDR3 coding DNA: TGTGCCAGCAGGGGAACAGGGGGCACTGAAGCTTTCTTT. This encodes CASRGTGGTEAFF.

The rearrangement uses TRBV4-3 and TRBJ1-1; D gene ambiguous. The CDR3 has 17 residues. The V end lost 1 base, the J end lost 5 bases, and 20 bases lay between the germline ends. From germline, CDR1 is LGHNA and CDR2 YSLEER. CDR3 coding DNA: TGCGCCAGCAGCCAAGGAGGAGTCCAGGCAGACGGAACTGAAGCTTTCTTT. Protein product: CASSQGGVQADGTEAFF.

The V call is TRBV11-2, the J call TRBJ2-7; no clear D gene. Trimming took off 2 bases at V and 3 bases at J, with 8 bases between the two ends. The CDR3 sequence is 13 residues long. Germline-derived CDR1 and CDR2 are SGHAT and FQNNGV. The CDR3 region is CASSLTSYYEQYF. DNA for the CDR3: TGTGCCAGCAGCTTAACCTCGTACTACGAGCAGTACTTC.

The V call is TRBV24-1, the J call TRBJ2-7; 8 bases map to TRBD2. V lost 7 bases and J lost 7; bases outside the gene matches: 5. The length of the CDR3 is 12 residues. Germline V CDR1 and CDR2: KGHDR, SFDVKD. The DNA for the CDR3 is TGTGCCACCAGAGGTCCGGGAGGGGAGCAGTACTTC. Its translation is CATRGPGGEQYF.

This clone was found a few times. The rearrangement joins TRBV5-4 to TRBJ1-2; possible D gene TRBD1, 6 bases. The V end was cut by 5 bases, the J end by 2 bases, with 10 bases between. CDR3 length equals 13 residues. The V gene's germline CDR1 is SGHNT and CDR2 YYREEE (reference sequence). The CDR3 DNA reads TGTGCCAGCAGTCCGGACAGAAACTATGGCTACACCTTC. Encoded protein: CASSPDRNYGYTF.

This chain connects TRBV19 to TRBJ2-2; the D is unclear. Deletions cut 5 bases from V and 6 bases from J, with 7 bases between. This CDR3 region has 12 residues. Germline V lookup: CDR1 LNHDA, CDR2 SQIVND (reference sequence). The CDR3 DNA reads as TGTGCCAGTAGTCCTGTGTCCGGGGAGCTGTTTTTT. Its translation is CASSPVSGELFF.